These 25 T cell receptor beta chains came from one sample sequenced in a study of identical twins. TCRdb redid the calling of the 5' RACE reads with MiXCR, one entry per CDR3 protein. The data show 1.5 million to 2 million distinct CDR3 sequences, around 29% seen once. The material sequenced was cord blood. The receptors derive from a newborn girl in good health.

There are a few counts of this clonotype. CDR3 nucleotide sequence: TGCGCCAGCAGCCGACAGGGGGCTGAAAAACTGTTTTTT. It codes for CASSRQGAEKLFF. The chain carries TRBV4-1 and TRBJ1-4; 10 positions agree with TRBD1. J was trimmed by 7 bases and V by 4 bases; bases with no gene match: 0. The CDR3 runs to 13 residues. Germline lookup yields CDR1 MGHRA and CDR2 YSYEKL.

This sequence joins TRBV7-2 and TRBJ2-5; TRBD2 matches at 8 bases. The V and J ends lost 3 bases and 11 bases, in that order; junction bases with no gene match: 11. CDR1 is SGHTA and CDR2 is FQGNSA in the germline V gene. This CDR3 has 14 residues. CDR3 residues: CASSLGLGVDEQYF. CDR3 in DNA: TGTGCCAGCAGCTTGGGACTAGGCGTCGATGAGCAGTACTTC.

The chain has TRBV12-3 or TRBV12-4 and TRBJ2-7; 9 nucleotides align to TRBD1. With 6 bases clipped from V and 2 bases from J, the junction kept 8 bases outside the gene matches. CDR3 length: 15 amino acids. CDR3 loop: CASSGPGQGAYEQYF. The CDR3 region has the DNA TGTGCCAGCAGCGGACCGGGACAGGGAGCCTACGAGCAGTACTTC.

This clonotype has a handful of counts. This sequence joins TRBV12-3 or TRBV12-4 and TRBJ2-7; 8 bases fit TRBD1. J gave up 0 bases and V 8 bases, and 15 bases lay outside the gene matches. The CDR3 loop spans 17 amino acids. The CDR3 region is CASGLTGDGSSSYEQYF. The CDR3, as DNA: TGTGCCAGCGGGTTGACAGGGGATGGGTCATCCTCCTACGAGCAGTACTTC.

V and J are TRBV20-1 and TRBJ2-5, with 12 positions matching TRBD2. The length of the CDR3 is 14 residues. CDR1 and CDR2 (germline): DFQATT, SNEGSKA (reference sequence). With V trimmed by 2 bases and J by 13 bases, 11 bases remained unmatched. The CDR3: CSARLAGGPNERYF. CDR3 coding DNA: TGCAGTGCTAGACTAGCGGGGGGGCCCAATGAGCGGTACTTC.

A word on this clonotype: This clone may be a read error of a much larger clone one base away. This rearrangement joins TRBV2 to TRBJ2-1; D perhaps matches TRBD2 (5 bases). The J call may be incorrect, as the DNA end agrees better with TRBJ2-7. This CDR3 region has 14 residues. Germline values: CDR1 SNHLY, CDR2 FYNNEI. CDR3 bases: TGTGCCAGCAGTGCGGGGAGCTCCTACAATGAGCAGTACTTC. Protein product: CASSAGSSYNEQYF.

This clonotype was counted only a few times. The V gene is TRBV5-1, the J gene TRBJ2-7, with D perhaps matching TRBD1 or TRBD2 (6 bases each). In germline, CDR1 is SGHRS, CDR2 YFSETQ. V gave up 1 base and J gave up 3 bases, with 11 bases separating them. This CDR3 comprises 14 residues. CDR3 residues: CASSLRGLYYEQYF. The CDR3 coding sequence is TGCGCCAGCAGCTTGCGGGGGCTCTACTACGAGCAGTACTTC.

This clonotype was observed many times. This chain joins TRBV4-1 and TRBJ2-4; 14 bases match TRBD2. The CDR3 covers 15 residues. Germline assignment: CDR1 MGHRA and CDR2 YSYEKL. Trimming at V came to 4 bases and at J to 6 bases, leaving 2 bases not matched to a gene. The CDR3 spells CASSLGTSGRNIQYF. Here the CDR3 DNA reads TGCGCCAGCAGCCTAGGGACTAGCGGGAGAAACATTCAGTACTTC.

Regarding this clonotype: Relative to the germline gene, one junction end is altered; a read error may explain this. The CDR3 sequence: CASSSTSTDAFF. DNA of the CDR3: TGTGCCAGCAGTTCGACAAGCACTGACGCTTTCTTT. The chain carries TRBV12-3 or TRBV12-4 and TRBJ1-1; no definite D call. This CDR3 has 12 amino acids.

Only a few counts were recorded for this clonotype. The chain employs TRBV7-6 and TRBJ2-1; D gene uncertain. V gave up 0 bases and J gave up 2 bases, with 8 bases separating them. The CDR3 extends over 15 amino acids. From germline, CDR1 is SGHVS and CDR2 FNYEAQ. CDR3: CASSLAWVAYNEQFF. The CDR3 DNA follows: TGTGCCAGCAGCTTAGCGTGGGTAGCCTACAATGAGCAGTTCTTC.

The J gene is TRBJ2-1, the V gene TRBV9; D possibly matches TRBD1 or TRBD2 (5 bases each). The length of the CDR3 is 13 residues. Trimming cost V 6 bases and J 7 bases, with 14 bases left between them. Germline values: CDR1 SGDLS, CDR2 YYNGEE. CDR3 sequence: CASTGAGRNEQFF. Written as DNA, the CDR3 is TGTGCCAGCACCGGGGCCGGTCGGAATGAGCAGTTCTTC.

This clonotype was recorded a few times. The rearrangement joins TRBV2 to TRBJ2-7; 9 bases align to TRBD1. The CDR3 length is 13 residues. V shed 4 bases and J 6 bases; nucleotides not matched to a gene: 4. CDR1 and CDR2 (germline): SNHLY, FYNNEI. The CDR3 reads CASSVLGQGEQYF. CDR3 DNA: TGTGCCAGCAGTGTGTTGGGACAGGGCGAGCAGTACTTC.

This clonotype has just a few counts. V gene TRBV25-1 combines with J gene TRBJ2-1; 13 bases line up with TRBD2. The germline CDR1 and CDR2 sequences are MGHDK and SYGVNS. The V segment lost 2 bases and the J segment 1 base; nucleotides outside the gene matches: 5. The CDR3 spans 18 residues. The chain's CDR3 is CASSEQLAGGGSYNEQFF. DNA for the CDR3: TGTGCCAGCAGTGAACAACTAGCGGGGGGGGGTTCCTACAATGAGCAGTTCTTC.

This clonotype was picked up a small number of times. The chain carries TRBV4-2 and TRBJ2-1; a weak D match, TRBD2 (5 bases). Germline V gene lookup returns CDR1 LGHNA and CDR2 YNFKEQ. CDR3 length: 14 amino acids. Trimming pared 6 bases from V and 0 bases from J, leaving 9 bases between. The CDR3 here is CASRRRSSYNEQFF. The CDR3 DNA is TGTGCCAGCAGGAGGAGGAGCTCCTACAATGAGCAGTTCTTC.

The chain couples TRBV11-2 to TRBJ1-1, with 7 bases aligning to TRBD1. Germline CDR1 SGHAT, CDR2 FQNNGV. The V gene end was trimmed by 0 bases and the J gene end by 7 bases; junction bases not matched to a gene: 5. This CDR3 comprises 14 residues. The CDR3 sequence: CASSLDPRQGEAFF. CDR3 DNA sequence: TGTGCCAGCAGCTTAGACCCCAGACAGGGTGAAGCTTTCTTT.

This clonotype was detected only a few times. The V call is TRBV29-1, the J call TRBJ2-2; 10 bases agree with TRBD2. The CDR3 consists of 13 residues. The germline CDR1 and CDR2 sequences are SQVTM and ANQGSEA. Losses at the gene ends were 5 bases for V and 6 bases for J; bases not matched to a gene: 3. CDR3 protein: CSVQLAGAGELFF. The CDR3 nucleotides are TGCAGCGTTCAGCTAGCGGGGGCCGGGGAGCTGTTTTTT.

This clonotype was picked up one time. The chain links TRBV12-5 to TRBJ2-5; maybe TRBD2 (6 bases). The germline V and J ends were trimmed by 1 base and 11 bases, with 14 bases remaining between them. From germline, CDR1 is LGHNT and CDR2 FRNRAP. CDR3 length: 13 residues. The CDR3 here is CASGLGGLAEQYF. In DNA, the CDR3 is TGTGCTAGTGGTTTGGGGGGACTCGCGGAGCAGTACTTC.

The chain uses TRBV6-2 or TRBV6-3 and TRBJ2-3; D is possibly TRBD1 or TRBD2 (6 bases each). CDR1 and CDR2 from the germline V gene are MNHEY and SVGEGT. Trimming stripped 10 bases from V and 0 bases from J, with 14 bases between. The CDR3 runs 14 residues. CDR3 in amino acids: CATLEGGSTDTQYF. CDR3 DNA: TGTGCCACCCTGGAGGGGGGAAGCACAGATACGCAGTATTTT.

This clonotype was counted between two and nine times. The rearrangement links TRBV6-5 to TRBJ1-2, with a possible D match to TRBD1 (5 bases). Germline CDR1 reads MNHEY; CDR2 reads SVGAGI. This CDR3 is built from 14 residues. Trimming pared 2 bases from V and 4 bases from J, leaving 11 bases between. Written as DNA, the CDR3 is TGTGCCAGCAGTTACCTTCCCGGGACCTATGGCTACACCTTC. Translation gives CASSYLPGTYGYTF.

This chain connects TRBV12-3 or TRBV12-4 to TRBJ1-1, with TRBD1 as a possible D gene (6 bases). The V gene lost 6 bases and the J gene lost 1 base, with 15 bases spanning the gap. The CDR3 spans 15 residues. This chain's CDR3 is CASRLQGFTNTEAFF. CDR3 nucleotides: TGTGCCAGCAGGTTACAGGGCTTTACGAACACTGAAGCTTTCTTT.

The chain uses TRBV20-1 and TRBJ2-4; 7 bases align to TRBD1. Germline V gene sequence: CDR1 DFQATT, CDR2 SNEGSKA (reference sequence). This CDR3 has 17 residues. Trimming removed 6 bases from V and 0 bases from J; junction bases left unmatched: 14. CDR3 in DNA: TGCAGTGCCCACGGGACAGCCCAGTGGGGAGCCAAAAACATTCAGTACTTC. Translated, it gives CSAHGTAQWGAKNIQYF.

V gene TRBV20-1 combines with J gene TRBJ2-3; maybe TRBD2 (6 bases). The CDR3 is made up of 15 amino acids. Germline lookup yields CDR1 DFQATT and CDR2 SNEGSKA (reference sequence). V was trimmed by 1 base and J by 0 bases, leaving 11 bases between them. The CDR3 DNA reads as TGCAGTGCTAGAGCTAAGCGGGCTAGCACAGATACGCAGTATTTT. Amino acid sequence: CSARAKRASTDTQYF.

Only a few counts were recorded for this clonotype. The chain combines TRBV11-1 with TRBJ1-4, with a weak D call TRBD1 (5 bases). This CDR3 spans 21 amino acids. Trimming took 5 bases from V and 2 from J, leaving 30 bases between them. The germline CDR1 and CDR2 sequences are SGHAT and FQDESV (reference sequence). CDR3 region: CASSIKPILATGRKTNEKLFF. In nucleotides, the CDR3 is TGTGCCAGCAGCATTAAACCGATTTTAGCCACGGGACGGAAGACTAATGAAAAACTGTTTTTT.

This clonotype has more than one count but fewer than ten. The CDR3 DNA sequence: TGCAGTGCTAGAAGGGGGAGCGCTGAAGCTTTCTTT. It specifies CSARRGSAEAFF. This chain links TRBV20-1 with TRBJ1-1; maybe TRBD1 (6 bases). This CDR3 region has 12 residues. Germline V lookup: CDR1 DFQATT, CDR2 SNEGSKA (reference sequence). V shed 2 bases and J shed 6 bases, with 10 bases lying between them.

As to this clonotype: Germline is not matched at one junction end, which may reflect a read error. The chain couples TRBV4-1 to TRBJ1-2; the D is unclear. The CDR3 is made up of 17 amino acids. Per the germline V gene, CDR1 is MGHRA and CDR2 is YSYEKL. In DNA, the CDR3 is TGCACCAGCAGCCAAGATGGTTTGGGGATTTCTAACTATGGCTACACCTTC. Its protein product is CTSSQDGLGISNYGYTF.